The 29 T cell receptor beta chains reported below all come from one sample, sequenced in a study of regulatory and conventional T cells in RAG deficiency. Data came from immunoSEQ multiplex PCR; TCRdb stores just in-frame clones and leaves some out. The top ten clones hold roughly 13% of a sample with roughly 35,000 clones, roughly 90% of them seen once. The same data also contributed to another study, on regulatory T cells. That source reports: The PCR used 52 TRBV and 13 TRBJ primers.

Material for sequencing was CD8+ T cells sorted from blood. Every receptor here comes from a human donor in good health.

This clone showed up just once. At one end the junction does not follow the germline gene, possibly because of a read error. The chain employs TRBV7-7 and TRBJ2-5; 9 bases line up with TRBD2. This CDR3 region has 15 residues. The germline CDR1 and CDR2 sequences are SSHAT and FNYEAQ (reference sequence). CDR3 sequence (DNA): TGTGCTAGCAGCTTAGCACTAGCGGGTCAAGAGACCCAGTACTTC. Its protein product is CASSLALAGQETQYF. Drawing the rest from reference TRBV7-7 and TRBJ2-5, the complete variable domain is GAGVSQSPRYKVTKRGQDVTLRCDPISSHATLYWYQQALGQGPEFLTYFNYEAQPDKSGLPSDRFSAERPEGSISTLTIQRTEQRDSAMYRCASSLALAGQETQYFGPGTRLLVL.

The gene calls are TRBV21-1 and TRBJ2-1; the D segment call TRBD2 is taken from the table without a DNA check. TRBV21-1 is described as a pseudogene. CDR3 length: 14 residues. The CDR3 DNA is TGTGCCAGCTCGGTTGCGGGGGCCTACAATGAGCAGTTCTTC. Its protein is CASSVAGAYNEQFF.

V is TRBV6-5 and J is TRBJ1-1, with TRBD1 as a possible D gene (5 bases). The V gene's germline CDR1 is MNHEY and CDR2 SVGAGI. The CDR3 loop spans 10 amino acids. V was shortened by 8 bases and J by 4 bases, with 5 bases between the two germline ends. The CDR3: CASGGTEAFF. The CDR3 nucleotides are TGTGCCAGCGGGGGCACTGAAGCTTTCTTT.

The chain has TRBV28 and TRBJ2-7; D unresolved. This CDR3 has 13 amino acids. The V end lost 5 bases, the J end lost 3 bases, and 11 bases lay between the germline ends. Germline CDR1 and CDR2: MDHEN and SYDVKM. CDR3 residues: CASSINSYYEQYF. As DNA, the CDR3 is TGTGCCAGCAGTATAAACAGTTACTACGAGCAGTACTTC.

The CDR3: CAWSVQVGISGNTIYF. In nucleotides, the CDR3 is TGTGCCTGGAGTGTACAGGTCGGCATCTCTGGAAACACCATATATTTT. The V and J genes are TRBV30 and TRBJ1-3, with D possibly matching TRBD1 (5 bases). Trimming shortened V by 0 bases and J by 0 bases, and 12 bases separated the two germline ends. Germline-derived CDR1 and CDR2 are GTSNPN and SVGIG (reference sequence). This CDR3 spans 16 amino acids.

This clone has only one observation. The gene calls are TRBV18 and TRBJ2-1; TRBD2 aligns across 11 bases. This CDR3 has 16 amino acids. Germline V gene data show CDR1 as KGHSH and CDR2 as LQKENI. The V and J ends lost 0 bases and 7 bases, in that order; junction bases with no gene match: 5. In nucleotides, the CDR3 is TGTGCCAGCTCACCACCGAGTACTAGCGGGAGAAATGAGCAGTTCTTC. Translation: CASSPPSTSGRNEQFF.

This clone was seen a handful of times. V is TRBV27 and J is TRBJ1-1; 9 nucleotides line up with TRBD1. From germline, CDR1 is MNHEY and CDR2 SMNVEV (reference sequence). The CDR3 length is 14 residues. J gave up 4 bases and V 6 bases, and 6 bases lay outside the gene matches. CDR3 DNA: TGTGCCAGCAGCGACGGACAGGGGCCCACTGAAGCTTTCTTT. This gives the protein CASSDGQGPTEAFF.

V gene TRBV7-2 combines with J gene TRBJ2-5, with 8 bases that match TRBD2. From germline, CDR1 is SGHTA and CDR2 FQGNSA. The CDR3 consists of 14 residues. Losses at the gene ends were 4 bases for V and 4 bases for J; bases not matched to a gene: 5. CDR3 region: CASSSQGLVETQYF. CDR3 DNA: TGTGCCAGCAGCTCCCAGGGACTAGTAGAGACCCAGTACTTC.

The rearrangement uses TRBV19 and TRBJ1-5; D unresolved. The V and J ends lost 0 bases and 6 bases respectively, with 9 bases between them. Germline CDR1 is LNHDA and CDR2 is SQIVND (reference sequence). The CDR3 contains 14 residues. CDR3 nucleotides: TGTGCCAGTAGTATAGATGGGGAGGCTCAGCCCCAGCATTTT. Protein: CASSIDGEAQPQHF.

The chain combines TRBV30 with TRBJ1-2; D not certain. Germline values: CDR1 GTSNPN, CDR2 SVGIG (reference sequence). V was shortened by 2 bases and J by 5 bases, with 15 bases between the two germline ends. CDR3 length: 14 residues. The CDR3 protein is CAWSIGSAGYGYTF. As DNA, the CDR3 is TGTGCCTGGAGTATAGGCAGCGCGGGTTATGGCTACACCTTC.

The rearrangement joins TRBV5-1 to TRBJ1-1, with D uncertain. Trimming left V 4 bases short and J 0 bases short, with 13 bases between. Germline CDR1 reads SGHRS; CDR2 reads YFSETQ. This CDR3 has 15 amino acids. The CDR3 sequence is CASSPFTGMNTEAFF. For the CDR3, the DNA is TGCGCCAGCAGCCCGTTCACCGGTATGAACACTGAAGCTTTCTTT.

The chain carries TRBV11-2 and TRBJ1-1; 7 bases match TRBD1. The CDR3 totals 15 residues. Per germline, CDR1 SGHAT and CDR2 FQNNGV. J was trimmed by 1 base and V by 1 base; bases with no gene match: 3. CDR3 sequence (DNA): TGTGCCAGCAGCTTAGTAAAGGGGGCGAACACTGAAGCTTTCTTT. Translated, it gives CASSLVKGANTEAFF. The whole variable domain, remainder taken from reference TRBV11-2 and TRBJ1-1, is EAGVAQSPRYKIIEKRQSVAFWCNPISGHATLYWYQQILGQGPKLLIQFQNNGVVDDSQLPKDRFSAERLKGVDSTLKIQPAKLEDSAVYLCASSLVKGANTEAFFGQGTRLTVV.

The J gene is TRBJ2-2, the V gene TRBV28; TRBD1 matches at 8 bases. The CDR3 runs 13 residues. V shed 7 bases, J shed 5 bases, and the junction held 3 bases outside the gene matches. CDR1 and CDR2 (germline): MDHEN, SYDVKM. The CDR3 spells CASMQGATGELFF. The CDR3 region has the DNA TGTGCCAGCATGCAGGGGGCAACCGGGGAGCTGTTTTTT. Using reference TRBV28 and TRBJ2-2 for the parts outside the CDR3, the full variable domain is DVKVTQSSRYLVKRTGEKVFLECVQDMDHENMFWYRQDPGLGLRLIYFSYDVKMKEKGDIPEGYSVSREKKERFSLILESASTNQTSMYLCASMQGATGELFFGEGSRLTVL.

J is TRBJ1-1 and V is TRBV19, with 7 bases fitting TRBD1. With V trimmed by 1 base and J by 4 bases, 6 bases remained unmatched. The CDR3 has 15 amino acids. Germline V CDR1 and CDR2: LNHDA, SQIVND (reference sequence). The CDR3 sequence is CASSIARTGFTEAFF. CDR3 nucleotides: TGTGCCAGTAGTATAGCGCGGACAGGATTCACTGAAGCTTTCTTT.

V gene TRBV28 combines with J gene TRBJ2-2; 9 bases match TRBD1. After removal of 7 bases from V and 6 bases from J, the junction contained 9 bases not matched to a gene. The CDR3 length is 15 residues. Germline V gene sequence: CDR1 MDHEN, CDR2 SYDVKM. CDR3 DNA: TGTGCCAGCACCGGACCTGGACAGGGGTCCGGGGAGCTGTTTTTT. It is translated as CASTGPGQGSGELFF.

V and J are TRBV11-2 and TRBJ1-2; no clear D. The CDR3 covers 15 residues. V shed 0 bases and J shed 3 bases, with 11 bases lying between them. The germline gives CDR1 SGHAT, CDR2 FQNNGV. The CDR3 region is CASSLDPGRYYGYTF. CDR3 DNA sequence: TGTGCCAGCAGCTTAGATCCCGGCAGATACTATGGCTACACCTTC.

The table lists this clone with a count of one. The chain couples TRBV4-1 to TRBJ2-3; no definite D call. Germline V gives CDR1 MGHRA, CDR2 YSYEKL. The CDR3 runs to 15 residues. Trimming removed 4 bases at V and 0 bases at J, with 11 bases between. CDR3 amino acids: CASSLRWGSTDTQYF. The CDR3 nucleotides are TGCGCCAGCAGCCTCAGGTGGGGTAGCACAGATACGCAGTATTTT.

The chain joins TRBV19 to TRBJ1-5; D call uncertain. Germline CDR1 is LNHDA and CDR2 is SQIVND (reference sequence). Trimming removed 0 bases at V and 0 bases at J, with 6 bases between. The CDR3 sequence is 15 residues long. CDR3 residues: CASSIDRNSNQPQHF. In DNA form, the CDR3 reads TGTGCCAGTAGTATAGACAGAAATAGCAATCAGCCCCAGCATTTT.

The chain uses TRBV2 and TRBJ1-4; 9 bases agree with TRBD1. The CDR3 consists of 13 residues. The V and J ends lost 7 bases and 7 bases, in that order; junction bases with no gene match: 4. Per the germline V gene, CDR1 is SNHLY and CDR2 is FYNNEI. For the CDR3, the DNA is TGTGCCAGCACGGACAGGGGTCCTGAAAAACTGTTTTTT. Translating it yields CASTDRGPEKLFF.

V usage is TRBV18 and J usage is TRBJ1-1; TRBD1 might be the D (5 bases). This CDR3 has 13 amino acids. Germline V gives CDR1 KGHSH, CDR2 LQKENI. The germline V and J ends were trimmed by 6 bases and 4 bases, with 12 bases remaining between them. This CDR3 reads CASSELQGTEAFF. CDR3 nucleotides: TGTGCCAGCTCCGAACTTCAGGGCACTGAAGCTTTCTTT.

The chain links TRBV5-6 to TRBJ2-7; 7 bases fit TRBD1. CDR1 is SGHDT, CDR2 YYEEEE, per germline. J gave up 3 bases and V 2 bases, and 8 bases lay outside the gene matches. CDR3 size: 15 residues. In DNA form, the CDR3 reads TGTGCCAGCAGCTTTGTCGACAGGGCCCTCTACGAGCAGTACTTC. Translating gives CASSFVDRALYEQYF.

The rearrangement joins TRBV2 to TRBJ2-1; tentatively, D is TRBD2 (5 bases). The germline gives CDR1 SNHLY, CDR2 FYNNEI. CDR3 length: 14 residues. Trimming took off 9 bases at V and 4 bases at J, with 16 bases between the two ends. Here the CDR3 DNA reads TGTGCCAGGGAACGTGGGGAGTTTTACAATGAGCAGTTCTTC. This sequence encodes CARERGEFYNEQFF.

This sequence joins TRBV2 and TRBJ1-1; TRBD1 might be the D (6 bases). The CDR3 is 14 amino acids. V was pared by 5 bases and J by 0 bases, with 10 bases between. The germline V gene has CDR1 SNHLY and CDR2 FYNNEI. The CDR3 sequence is CASSLTGVNTEAFF. For the CDR3, the DNA is TGTGCCAGCAGTTTGACAGGAGTGAACACTGAAGCTTTCTTT.

The J gene is TRBJ2-3, the V gene TRBV9; D is undetermined. V lost 0 bases and J lost 4, with 6 bases in between. The V gene's germline CDR1 is SGDLS and CDR2 YYNGEE. This CDR3 comprises 13 residues. The CDR3 loop is CASSVVVPDTQYF. Written as DNA, the CDR3 is TGTGCCAGCAGCGTAGTGGTTCCAGATACGCAGTATTTT. Full variable domain (remainder filled in from reference TRBV9 and TRBJ2-3): DSGVTQTPKHLITATGQRVTLRCSPRSGDLSVYWYQQSLDQGLQFLIQYYNGEERAKGNILERFSAQQFPDLHSELNLSSLELGDSALYFCASSVVVPDTQYFGPGTRLTVL.

This rearrangement joins TRBV6-4 to TRBJ1-6; tentatively, D is TRBD1 (5 bases). In germline, CDR1 is MRHNA, CDR2 SNTAGT. This CDR3 has 14 residues. Deletions cut 3 bases from V and 7 bases from J, with 10 bases between. In DNA, the CDR3 is TGTGCCAGCAGTGAGGGGACGGAGAATTCACCCCTCCACTTT. Translation gives CASSEGTENSPLHF.

The rearrangement uses TRBV5-8 and TRBJ2-1; 8 bases are a match to TRBD2. The CDR3 sequence is 15 residues long. V lost 4 bases, J lost 8 bases, and 11 bases stayed unmatched. The V gene's germline CDR1 is SGHTS and CDR2 YDEGEE. The DNA of the CDR3 is TGTGCCAGCAGCCCGGGACTAGTTCTATACGATGAGCAGTTCTTC. It specifies CASSPGLVLYDEQFF.

This chain connects TRBV7-9 to TRBJ2-1; the match to TRBD2 covers 8 bases. From germline, CDR1 is SEHNR and CDR2 FQNEAQ (reference sequence). Trimming removed 5 bases from V and 0 bases from J; junction bases left unmatched: 9. The CDR3 totals 17 residues. The CDR3 here is CASSHAIAGSSYNEQFF. The CDR3 DNA reads as TGTGCCAGCAGCCATGCAATAGCGGGGAGCTCCTACAATGAGCAGTTCTTC. Supplemented by reference TRBV7-9 and TRBJ2-1, the full variable domain reads DTGVSQNPRHKITKRGQNVTFRCDPISEHNRLYWYRQTLGQGPEFLTYFQNEAQLEKSRLLSDRFSAERPKGSFSTLEIQRTEQGDSAMYLCASSHAIAGSSYNEQFFGPGTRLTVL.

CDR3 in amino acids: CASSLPSGHEQFF. The CDR3 coding sequence is TGTGCCAGCAGCTTACCTAGCGGCCATGAGCAGTTCTTC. This chain connects TRBV7-9 to TRBJ2-1, with TRBD2 matching 7 bases. J was trimmed by 8 bases and V by 2 bases; bases with no gene match: 3. From germline, CDR1 is SEHNR and CDR2 FQNEAQ (reference sequence). This CDR3 comprises 13 residues.

This clone has just one count. The V call is TRBV4-2, the J call TRBJ2-1; 15 bases are shared with TRBD2. The CDR3 is 18 amino acids. Germline-derived CDR1 and CDR2 are LGHNA and YNFKEQ. V gave up 4 bases and J gave up 0 bases; unmatched junction bases: 4. The CDR3 DNA follows: TGTGCCAGCAGCCTCGGACTAGCGGGGGGGAACTCCTACAATGAGCAGTTCTTC. Protein: CASSLGLAGGNSYNEQFF.